This T cell receptor (beta chain) comes out of a study of cytomegalovirus exposure and HLA in healthy donors. Notes on the study in general: There was a cluster of highly shared sequence variants that was likely a sequencing artifact. Evidence from a later analysis indicated that most CMV-associated TCR beta chains looked HLA-restricted.

As for this clone: Its antigen is not identified.

Germline loops: CDR1 SGDLS, CDR2 YYNGEE. The junction had 3 bases not matched to a gene; V was cut back by 0 bases and J by 4 bases. This CDR3 region has 14 residues. 13 Jbeta primers and 60 Vbeta primers were used for the PCR. Clones were sequenced by immunoSEQ multiplex PCR, and TCRdb holds only the in-frame ones, with some missing. The data contain about 130,000 clones, approximately 70% of them singletons. Sequencing was carried out using PBMCs. V is TRBV9 and J is TRBJ2-7; 8 bases align to TRBD1. This TCR was recovered from a woman in her sixties in good health and CMV-seropositive. The CDR3 sequence is CASSVAGGRYEQYF. The CDR3 nucleotides read TGTGCCAGCAGCGTAGCAGGGGGCAGGTACGAGCAGTACTTC.